The 4 T cell receptor beta chains given below trace back to one sample, sequenced in a study of T cell repertoires in cytomegalovirus infection. From the reads, TCRdb called clonotypes with MiXCR, one entry per CDR3 protein. The sample contains about 570,000 distinct CDR3 sequences, almost 40% of which appear only once. Their antigen targets remain unknown. Sequencing used cultured PBMCs, obtained from culture after CMV antigen stimulation. These receptors all stem from a human donor in good health (CMV status not recorded). Some clones in this sample may be carry-over from other donors' samples.

The CDR3: CSARGSYGYTF. The CDR3, as DNA: TGCAGTGCTAGAGGGTCCTATGGCTACACCTTC. This chain joins TRBV20-1 and TRBJ1-2; no reliable D call. The CDR3 is 11 amino acids. Deletions cut 1 base from V and 4 bases from J, with 4 bases between. Per the germline V gene, CDR1 is DFQATT and CDR2 is SNEGSKA (reference sequence).

This clonotype was recorded a few times. V usage is TRBV7-9 and J usage is TRBJ2-7, with 10 bases aligning to TRBD2. J gave up 3 bases and V 5 bases, and 10 bases lay outside the gene matches. Per germline, CDR1 SEHNR and CDR2 FQNEAQ (reference sequence). The CDR3 length is 16 residues. The DNA for the CDR3 is TGTGCCAGCAGCGAAACCGGGACTAGCGCACGCTACGAGCAGTACTTC. Translation gives CASSETGTSARYEQYF.

There are a few counts of this clonotype. The V and J genes are TRBV9 and TRBJ2-4; 8 bases agree with TRBD2. The germline CDR1 and CDR2 sequences are SGDLS and YYNGEE. CDR3 length: 15 amino acids. Trimming at V came to 4 bases and at J to 7 bases, leaving 10 bases not matched to a gene. The DNA for the CDR3 is TGTGCCAGCAGCCCCCCCGGGGGGGGTGGCAACATTCAGTACTTC. This sequence encodes CASSPPGGGGNIQYF.

V is TRBV11-3 and J is TRBJ2-1, with no clear D. CDR1 and CDR2 (germline): SGHNT, YENEEA. This CDR3 region has 13 residues. Trimming removed 5 bases from V and 5 bases from J, with 10 bases in between. CDR3 residues: CASSTYSDNEQFF. For the CDR3, the DNA is TGTGCCAGCAGCACCTACAGCGACAATGAGCAGTTCTTC.